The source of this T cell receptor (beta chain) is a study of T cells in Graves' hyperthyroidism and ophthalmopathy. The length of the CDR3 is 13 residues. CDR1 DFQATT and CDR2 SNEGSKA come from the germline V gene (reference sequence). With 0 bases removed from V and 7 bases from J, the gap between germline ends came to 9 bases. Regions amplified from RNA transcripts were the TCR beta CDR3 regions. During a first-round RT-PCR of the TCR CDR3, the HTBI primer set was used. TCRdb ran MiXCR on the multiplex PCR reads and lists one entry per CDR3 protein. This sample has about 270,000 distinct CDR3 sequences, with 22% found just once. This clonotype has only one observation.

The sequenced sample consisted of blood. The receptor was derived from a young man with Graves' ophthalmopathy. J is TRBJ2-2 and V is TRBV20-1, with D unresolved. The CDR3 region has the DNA TGCAGTGCTAGAGATTCTCTTGGCGGGGAGCTGTTTTTT. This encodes CSARDSLGGELFF.